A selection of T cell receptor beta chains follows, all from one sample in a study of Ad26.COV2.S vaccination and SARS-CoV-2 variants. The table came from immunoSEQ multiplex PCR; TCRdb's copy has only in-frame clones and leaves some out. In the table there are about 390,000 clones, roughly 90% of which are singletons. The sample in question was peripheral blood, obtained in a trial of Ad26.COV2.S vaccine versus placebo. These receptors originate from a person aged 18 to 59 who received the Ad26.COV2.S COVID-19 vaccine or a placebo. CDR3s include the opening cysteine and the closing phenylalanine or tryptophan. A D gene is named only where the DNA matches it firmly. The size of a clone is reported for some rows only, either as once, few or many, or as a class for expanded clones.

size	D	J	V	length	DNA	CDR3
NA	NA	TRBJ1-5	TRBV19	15	TGTGCCAGTAGTATTGAGGGCAGGGCCAATCAGCCCCAGCATTTT	CASSIEGRANQPQHF
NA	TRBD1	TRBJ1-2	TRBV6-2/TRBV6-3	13	TGTGCCAGCAGCCGGGACAGGGACTATGGCTACACCTTC	CASSRDRDYGYTF
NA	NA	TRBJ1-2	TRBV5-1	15	TGCGCCAGCAGCTTGGGACAGGCCGTCACACATGGCTACACCTTC	CASSLGQAVTHGYTF
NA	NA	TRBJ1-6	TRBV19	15	TGTGCCAGTAGTATGGGGCAGGGGATGGGTTCACCCCTCCACTTT	CASSMGQGMGSPLHF
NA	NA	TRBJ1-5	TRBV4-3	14	TGCGCCAGCAGCCAAGAGGCGGGGAATCAGCCCCAGCATTTT	CASSQEAGNQPQHF
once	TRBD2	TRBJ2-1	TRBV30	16	TGTGCCTGGGAAATACCGGGACTACGACCCTACAATGAGCAGTTCTTC	CAWEIPGLRPYNEQFF
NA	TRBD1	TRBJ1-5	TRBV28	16	TGTGCCAGCAGTTCTGGGGACAGGGATCGCAATCAGCCCCAGCATTTT	CASSSGDRDRNQPQHF
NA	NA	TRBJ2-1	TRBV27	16	TGTGCCAGCAGTCAAAGGACAGCTAACTCCTACAATGAGCAGTTCTTC	CASSQRTANSYNEQFF
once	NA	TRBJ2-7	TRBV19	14	TGTGCCAGTAGTATGCAGGAAGGGATACACGAGCAGTACTTC	CASSMQEGIHEQYF
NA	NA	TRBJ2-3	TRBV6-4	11	TGTGCCAGCAGTGAAGGAGATACGCAGTATTTT	CASSEGDTQYF
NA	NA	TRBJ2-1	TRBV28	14	TGTGCCAGCAGTATAATGAGCTCCTACAATGAGCAGTTCTTC	CASSIMSSYNEQFF
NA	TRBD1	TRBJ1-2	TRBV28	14	TGTGCCAGCAATGAACCGGGACAGAGCTATGGCTACACCTTC	CASNEPGQSYGYTF
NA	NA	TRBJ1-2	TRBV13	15	TGTGCCAGCAGCTTAGGGGTTTGGGGGGCGGATGGCTACACCTTC	CASSLGVWGADGYTF
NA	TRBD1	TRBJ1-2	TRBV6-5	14	TGTGCCACAACCAGGACAGGGTTTAACTATGGCTACACCTTC	CATTRTGFNYGYTF
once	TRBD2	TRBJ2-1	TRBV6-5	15	TGTGCCAGCAGTTCCCGGCGGGGGGGCGGGAATGAGCAGTTCTTC	CASSSRRGGGNEQFF
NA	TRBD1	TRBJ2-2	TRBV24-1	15	TGTGCCACCAGTGATTCGACAGGGCAAACCGGGGAGCTGTTTTTT	CATSDSTGQTGELFF
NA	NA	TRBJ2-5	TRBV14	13	TGTGCCAGCAGCCTTGGATCCCAAGAGACCCAGTACTTC	CASSLGSQETQYF
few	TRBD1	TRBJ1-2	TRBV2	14	TGTGCCAGCAGTCTAATTCAGGGGGACTATGGCTACACCTTC	CASSLIQGDYGYTF
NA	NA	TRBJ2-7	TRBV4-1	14	TGCGCCAGCAGCCATCACCTCAGCTCCTACGAGCAGTACTTC	CASSHHLSSYEQYF
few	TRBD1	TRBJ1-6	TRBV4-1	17	TGCGCCAGCAGCCAGGAAAGACAGGGAATAAATTATTCACCCCTCCACTTT	CASSQERQGINYSPLHF
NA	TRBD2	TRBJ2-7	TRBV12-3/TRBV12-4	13	TGTGCCAGCAGTTTTGGGGGGGAGGGCGAGCAGTACTTC	CASSFGGEGEQYF
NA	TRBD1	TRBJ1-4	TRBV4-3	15	TGCGCCAGCAGCCAGGTACAGGGGTTGGATGAAAAACTGTTTTTT	CASSQVQGLDEKLFF
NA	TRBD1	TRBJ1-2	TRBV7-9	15	TGTGCCAGCAGCCCTAGCTGGGACAGCCTCTATGGCTACACCTTC	CASSPSWDSLYGYTF
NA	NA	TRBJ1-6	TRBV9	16	TGTGCCAGCAGCGTAGATGGGGCGGGAGTGGGGTCACCCCTCCACTTT	CASSVDGAGVGSPLHF
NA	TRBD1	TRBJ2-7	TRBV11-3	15	TGTGCCAGCAGCGACCTCGACAGGGGGCATCGCGAGCAGTACTTC	CASSDLDRGHREQYF
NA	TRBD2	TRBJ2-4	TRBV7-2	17	TGTGCCAGCAGCTTCGGCGGACTAGCGGGGGGATCAAACATTCAGTACTTC	CASSFGGLAGGSNIQYF
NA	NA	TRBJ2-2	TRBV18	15	TGTGCCAGCTCCTCAGAGGAAGGGGACACCGGGGAGCTGTTTTTT	CASSSEEGDTGELFF
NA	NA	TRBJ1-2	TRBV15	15	TGTGCCACCAGCAGAGATCGGGGGGTCGACTATGGCTACACCTTC	CATSRDRGVDYGYTF
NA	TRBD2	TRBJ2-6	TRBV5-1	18	TGCGCCAGCAGCTTGAGGACTAGCGGATACTCTGGGGCCAACGTCCTGACTTTC	CASSLRTSGYSGANVLTF
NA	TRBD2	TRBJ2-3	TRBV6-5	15	TGTGCCAGCAGGCTAGCGGGTCCTAGCACAGATACGCAGTATTTT	CASRLAGPSTDTQYF
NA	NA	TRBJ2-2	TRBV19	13	TGTGCCAGTAGTAGACGCGGCACCGGGGAGCTGTTTTTT	CASSRRGTGELFF
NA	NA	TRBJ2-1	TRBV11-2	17	TGTGCCAGCAGCACACGCGGGGTTAAACAGGGATACAATGAGCAGTTCTTC	CASSTRGVKQGYNEQFF
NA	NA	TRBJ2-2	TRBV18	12	TGTGCCAGCTCACGGGGTAGCGGGGAGCTGTTTTTT	CASSRGSGELFF
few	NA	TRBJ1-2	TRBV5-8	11	TGTGCCAGCAGGTTAGGACCTGGCTACACCTTC	CASRLGPGYTF
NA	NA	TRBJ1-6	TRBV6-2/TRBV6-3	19	TGTGCCAGCAGTTACTCGATGTTTTATGATCCAGGGGACAATTCTGCCCTCCACTTT	CASSYSMFYDPGDNSALHF
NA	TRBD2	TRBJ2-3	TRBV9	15	TGTGCCAGCAGCTCGAGCGGGGGGGCCACAGATACGCAGTATTTT	CASSSSGGATDTQYF
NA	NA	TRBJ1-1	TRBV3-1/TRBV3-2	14	TGTGCCAGCAGCCGGGTAGTTAACCCCTCGGAAGCTTTCTTT	CASSRVVNPSEAFF
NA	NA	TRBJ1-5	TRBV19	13	TGTGCCAGTAGTATAGAGGTGAATCAGCCCCAGCATTTT	CASSIEVNQPQHF
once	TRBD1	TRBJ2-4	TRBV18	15	TGTGCCAGCTCACCGCGGACAGGGAGCCAAAACATTCAGTACTTC	CASSPRTGSQNIQYF